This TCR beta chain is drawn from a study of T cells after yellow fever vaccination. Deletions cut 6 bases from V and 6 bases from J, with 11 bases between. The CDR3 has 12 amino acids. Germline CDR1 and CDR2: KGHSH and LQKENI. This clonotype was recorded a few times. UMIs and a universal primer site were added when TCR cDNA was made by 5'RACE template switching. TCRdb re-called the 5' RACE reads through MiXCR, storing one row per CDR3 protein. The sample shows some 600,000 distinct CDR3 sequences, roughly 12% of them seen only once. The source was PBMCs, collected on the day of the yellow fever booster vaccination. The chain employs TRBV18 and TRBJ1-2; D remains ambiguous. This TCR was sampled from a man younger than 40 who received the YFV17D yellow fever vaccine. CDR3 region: CASSARPDGYTF. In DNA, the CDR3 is TGTGCCAGCTCCGCAAGACCTGATGGCTACACCTTC. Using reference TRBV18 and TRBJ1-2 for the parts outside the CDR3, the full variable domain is NAGVMQNPRHLVRRRGQEARLRCSPMKGHSHVYWYRQLPEEGLKFMVYLQKENIIDESGMPKERFSAEFPKEGPSILRIQQVVRGDSAAYFCASSARPDGYTFGSGTRLTVV.